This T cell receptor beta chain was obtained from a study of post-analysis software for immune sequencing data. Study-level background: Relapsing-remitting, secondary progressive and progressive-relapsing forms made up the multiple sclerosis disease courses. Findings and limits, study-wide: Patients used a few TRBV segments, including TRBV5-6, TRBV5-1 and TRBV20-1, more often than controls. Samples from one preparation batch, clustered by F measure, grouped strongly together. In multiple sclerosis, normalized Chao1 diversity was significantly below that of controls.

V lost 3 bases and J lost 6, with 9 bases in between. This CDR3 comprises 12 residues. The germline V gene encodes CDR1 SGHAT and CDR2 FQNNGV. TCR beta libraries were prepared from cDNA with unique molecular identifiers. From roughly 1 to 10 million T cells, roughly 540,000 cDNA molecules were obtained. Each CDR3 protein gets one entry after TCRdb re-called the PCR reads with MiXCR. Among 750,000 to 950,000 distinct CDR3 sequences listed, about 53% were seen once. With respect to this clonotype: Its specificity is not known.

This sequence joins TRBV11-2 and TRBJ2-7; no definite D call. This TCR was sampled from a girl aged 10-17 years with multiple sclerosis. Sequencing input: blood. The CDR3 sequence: CASSLQHSEQYF. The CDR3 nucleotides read TGTGCCAGCAGCTTGCAGCATAGCGAGCAGTACTTC.